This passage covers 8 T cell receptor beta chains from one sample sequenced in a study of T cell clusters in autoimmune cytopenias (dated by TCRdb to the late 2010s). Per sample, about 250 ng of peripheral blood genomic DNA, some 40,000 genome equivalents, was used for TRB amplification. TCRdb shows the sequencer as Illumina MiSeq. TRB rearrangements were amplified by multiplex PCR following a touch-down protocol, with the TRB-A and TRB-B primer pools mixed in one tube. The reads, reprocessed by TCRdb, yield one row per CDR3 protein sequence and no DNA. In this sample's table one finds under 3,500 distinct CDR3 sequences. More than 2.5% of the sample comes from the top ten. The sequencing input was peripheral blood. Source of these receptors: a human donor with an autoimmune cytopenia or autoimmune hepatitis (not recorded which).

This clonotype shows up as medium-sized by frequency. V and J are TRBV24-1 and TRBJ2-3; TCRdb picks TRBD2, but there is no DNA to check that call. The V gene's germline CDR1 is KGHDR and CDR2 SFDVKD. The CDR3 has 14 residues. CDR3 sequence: CATRGGPLTDTQYF.

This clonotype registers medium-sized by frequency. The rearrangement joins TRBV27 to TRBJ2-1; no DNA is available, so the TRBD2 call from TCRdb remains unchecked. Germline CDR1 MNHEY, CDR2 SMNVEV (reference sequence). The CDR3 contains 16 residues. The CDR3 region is CASSWTSGAAYNEQFF.

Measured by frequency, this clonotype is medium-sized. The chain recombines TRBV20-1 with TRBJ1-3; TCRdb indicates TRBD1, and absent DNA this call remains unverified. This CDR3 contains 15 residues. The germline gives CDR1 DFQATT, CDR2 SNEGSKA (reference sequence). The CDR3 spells CSARDPGTGGNTIYF.

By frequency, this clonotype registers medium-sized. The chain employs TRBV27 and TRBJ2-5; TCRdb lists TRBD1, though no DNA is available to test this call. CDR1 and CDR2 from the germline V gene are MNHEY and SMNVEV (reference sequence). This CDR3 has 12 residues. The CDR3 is CASRARGETQYF.

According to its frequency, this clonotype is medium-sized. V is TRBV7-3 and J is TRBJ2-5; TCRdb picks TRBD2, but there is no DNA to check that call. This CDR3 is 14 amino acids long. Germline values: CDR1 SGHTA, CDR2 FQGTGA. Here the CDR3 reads CASSQAGGIETQYF.

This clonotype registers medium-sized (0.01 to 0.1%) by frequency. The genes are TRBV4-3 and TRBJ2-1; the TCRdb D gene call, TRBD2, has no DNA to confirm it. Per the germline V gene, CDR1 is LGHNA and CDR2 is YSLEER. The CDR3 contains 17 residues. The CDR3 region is CASSHRAGLAGVNEQFF.

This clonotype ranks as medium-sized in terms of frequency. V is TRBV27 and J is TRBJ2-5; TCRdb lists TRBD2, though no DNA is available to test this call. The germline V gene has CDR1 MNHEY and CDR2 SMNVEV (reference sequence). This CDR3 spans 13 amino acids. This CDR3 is CASSLREGRTQYF.

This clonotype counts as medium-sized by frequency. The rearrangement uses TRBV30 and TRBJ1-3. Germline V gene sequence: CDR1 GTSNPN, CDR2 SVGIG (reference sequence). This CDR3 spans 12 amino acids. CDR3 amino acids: CAWSPSGNTIYF.